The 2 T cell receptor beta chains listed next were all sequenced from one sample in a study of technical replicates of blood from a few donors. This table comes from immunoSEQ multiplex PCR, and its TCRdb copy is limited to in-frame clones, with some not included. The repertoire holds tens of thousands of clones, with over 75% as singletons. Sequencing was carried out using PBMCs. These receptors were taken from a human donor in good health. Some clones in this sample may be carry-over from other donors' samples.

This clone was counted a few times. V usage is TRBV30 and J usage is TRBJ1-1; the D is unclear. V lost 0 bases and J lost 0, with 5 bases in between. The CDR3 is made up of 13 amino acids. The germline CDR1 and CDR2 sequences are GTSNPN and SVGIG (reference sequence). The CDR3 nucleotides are TGTGCCTGGAGTGTACAAATGAACACTGAAGCTTTCTTT. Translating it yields CAWSVQMNTEAFF.

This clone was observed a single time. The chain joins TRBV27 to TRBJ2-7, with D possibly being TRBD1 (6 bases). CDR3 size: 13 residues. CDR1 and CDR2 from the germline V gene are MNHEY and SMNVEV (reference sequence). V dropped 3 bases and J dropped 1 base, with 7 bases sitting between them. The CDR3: CASSLQGSYEQYF. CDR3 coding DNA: TGTGCCAGCAGTTTGCAGGGGTCCTACGAGCAGTACTTC.